The rows below give T cell receptor beta chains drawn from one sample of a study of control samples from healthy donors and cancer patients. Method: immunoSEQ multiplex PCR; TCRdb's copy keeps in-frame clones and lacks some. The top ten hold 3% to 4.5% of the sample, which has roughly 40,000 clones, more than 85% seen once. Input material: blood. Receptors were obtained from a woman between 50 and 59 years old in good health. The CDR3 runs from the conserved cysteine through the conserved F or W. The D gene is left open where the match is weak.

V gene	D gene	J gene	CDR3 DNA	CDR3 protein
TRBV27	TRBD1	TRBJ1-6	TGTGCCAGCAGTTTATCGGGACAGGGATCACCCCTCCACTTT	CASSLSGQGSPLHF
TRBV2	-	TRBJ2-4	TGTGCCAGCATCAGGGAAGGGGGAGTAGCCAAAAACATTCAGTACTTC	CASIREGGVAKNIQYF
TRBV5-1	-	TRBJ2-6	TGCGCCAGCAGCTTGGATCCCCCAGGGCAAAACTCTGGGGCCAACGTCCTGACTTTC	CASSLDPPGQNSGANVLTF
TRBV5-4	-	TRBJ2-5	TGTGCCAGCAGGGTGGGGGGCCCCCAAGAGACCCAGTACTTC	CASRVGGPQETQYF
TRBV5-1	-	TRBJ1-1	TGCGCCAGCAGCTTAGAGTCGGCCACTGAAGCTTTCTTT	CASSLESATEAFF
TRBV27	-	TRBJ1-2	TGTGCCAGCAGTTTCGCTCGTGGGTTTGACGCGGTGGGTAATCCTGGCTACACCTTC	CASSFARGFDAVGNPGYTF
TRBV7-3	-	TRBJ1-1	TGTGCCAGCAGCCTTCGGGAAAACACTGAAGCTTTCTTT	CASSLRENTEAFF
TRBV27	TRBD1	TRBJ1-6	TGTGCCAGCAGTTTTGGGCCTGGGACAGGGGCAAAAAATTCACCCCTCCACTTT	CASSFGPGTGAKNSPLHF
TRBV7-3	-	TRBJ1-1	TGTGCCAGCAGCTTAGGGGGGCTGGACACTGAAGCTTTCTTT	CASSLGGLDTEAFF
TRBV7-2	TRBD1	TRBJ2-7	TGTGCCAGCAGCTTAGTACGGGGACAGGCGTTCTCCTACGAGCAGTACTTC	CASSLVRGQAFSYEQYF
TRBV28	-	TRBJ1-1	TGTGCCAGCAGAAGAGGGGGGATGGGTGAAGCTTTCTTT	CASRRGGMGEAFF
TRBV5-1	-	TRBJ1-2	TGCGCCAGCAGCGCCTTATCGTCGGGGAACTATGGCTACACCTTC	CASSALSSGNYGYTF
TRBV29-1	-	TRBJ1-2	TGCAGCGTTGGCCTAGCCCCACAATCCGTCTATGGCTACACCTTC	CSVGLAPQSVYGYTF
TRBV7-2	TRBD1	TRBJ1-1	TGTGCCAGCAGCTCCGAGGGAACATCAGGGGGAAACACTGAAGCTTTCTTT	CASSSEGTSGGNTEAFF
TRBV6-5	-	TRBJ1-3	TGTGCCAGCCGAAAAAGCTCTGGAAACACCATATATTTT	CASRKSSGNTIYF
TRBV7-7	TRBD2	TRBJ2-1	TGTGCCAGCAGCTCGAGCGGGGGGGCTTACAATGAGCAGTTCTTC	CASSSSGGAYNEQFF
TRBV2	TRBD1	TRBJ2-2	TGTGCCAGCAGTGAGACGGGACAGACGAACACCGGGGAGCTGTTTTTT	CASSETGQTNTGELFF